This T cell receptor (beta chain) originates from a study of T cells expressing NK-cell markers. TCRdb reprocessed the 5' RACE reads, keeping one entry per CDR3 protein, no DNA. The listing records about 540,000 distinct CDR3 sequences. This CDR3 comprises 20 residues. Germline loops: CDR1 SGHAT, CDR2 FQNNGV. Sample: blood T cells: a sorted CD56 or NKG2C T cell subset, CD4+ or CD8+ T cells, or bulk PBMC T cells (not recorded which). V usage is TRBV11-2 and J usage is TRBJ2-7; checking the TCRdb D call of TRBD2 is not possible without DNA. This TCR derives from a man aged 18-30 years in good health. The CDR3 spells CASSERTTALSGSWSYEQYF.